The T cell receptor beta chain under discussion was sequenced for a study of glioma-infiltrating T cells (dated by TCRdb to 2016 to 2017). In the study overall: The low-grade gliomas were WHO grade II oligodendrogliomas or astrocytomas, while the glioblastomas were WHO grade IV tumors sampled at initial diagnosis rather than at recurrent diagnosis. Before surgery, glioma patients were given dexamethasone for six or fewer days. TCR alpha- and beta-chain repertoires were sequenced from glioma tissue, non-neoplastic brain tissue and matched peripheral blood mononuclear cells. The sequencing target for blood libraries was about 4.5- to 11-fold coverage of around 1 million peripheral T cells. Each tissue-infiltrating repertoire was compared with the same patient's peripheral blood repertoire to measure divergence between tissue and blood T-cell populations. The paired cohort comprised three low-grade glioma patients, 8 or 9 primary glioblastoma patients and three non-glioma patients contributing non-neoplastic brain tissue. General findings and caveats noted by the study authors: Tissue and blood shared very few CDR3 sequences, a result attributed to high CDR3 diversity and limited sampling. VJ-independent divergence between tissue and blood was found to be below expectation in non-neoplastic patients but above expectation in all gliomas, particularly low-grade gliomas. Group comparisons rested on small numbers: three non-neoplastic, three low-grade glioma and eight glioblastoma patients. Patients with low tissue-blood divergence were marked by a signature set of shared blood CDR3 motifs, and this signature set was depleted in highly divergent patients.

About this clonotype itself: Its antigen is currently not known. One base away there is no much larger clone; base qualities are not given.

The germline V end is reduced by 5 bases and the J end by 5 bases; junction bases left unmatched: 8. The CDR3 has 15 amino acids, counting the end cysteine and phenylalanine. Of the read, only the CDR3 DNA is kept; its 45 bases are in frame from base 1. In the germline V gene, CDR1 corresponds to LGHNA and CDR2 to YNFKEQ. TCR alpha and beta CDR3 regions were amplified with the iRepertoire nested amplicon-rescue multiplex PCR (arm-PCR) platform from RNA. One-step reverse transcription and amplification used roughly 100-450 ng of tissue mRNA or PBMC total RNA as input. After bead purification, a secondary multiplex PCR added Illumina adapters, and libraries were gel-purified between 200 and 400 bp. Libraries carried internal 6-nucleotide barcodes used for demultiplexing. Libraries were sequenced on an Illumina MiSeq with 2x220 or 2x250 nucleotide paired-end reads. As for how the authors treated the data: FLASH 1.2.11 was used to merge paired reads, and BWA-MEM then aligned the reads to the GRCh37 human genome before TRA and TRB reads were extracted. V and J assignment used an IMGT-derived reference of cassette sequences and CDR3 motifs that included pseudogenes. Reads were translated in three frames, and productive CDR3s were defined by a C…FGXG motif without stop codons. Clonotypes were defined as unique combinations of V-J cassette pair and CDR3 amino acid sequence. Filtering of reads was based on Hamming distance, with the threshold set by the sequence error rate of each sample in mapped regions. TCRdb redid the processing of the public reads, applying fastp at Q25 and MiXCR, and retained in-frame beta chains. Each record represents a unique CDR3 protein, reported with the most common genes and DNA among its rows. TCRdb's processing, not the study's, gives the V and J calls here. This sample is represented by about 380,000 distinct CDR3 sequences; less than 50% of them were singletons. The ten top clones hold around 12% of the sample.

Surgical brain or tumor specimens were cryofrozen in liquid nitrogen immediately after resection, and peripheral blood cells were collected concurrently. The chain links TRBV4-2 with TRBJ2-3; TRBD2 agrees with 9 junctional bases. The TCR sequence derives from a human donor with low-grade glioma or glioblastoma, undergoing nonglioma brain surgery, or in good health (not recorded which). Sequenced input: glioma tissue, nonneoplastic brain tissue, or PBMCs (not recorded which). The CDR3 protein: CASSGGTSREDTQYF. The sequenced DNA: TGTGCCAGCAGCGGAGGGACTAGCAGAGAAGATACGCAGTATTTT.